Listed below are T cell receptor beta chains from one sample, sequenced in a study of cytomegalovirus exposure and HLA in healthy donors. The repertoire was sequenced with immunoSEQ multiplex PCR; TCRdb's copy has only in-frame clones and lacks some. The sample contains 110,000 to 150,000 clones, around 79% of which appear only once. The sequenced material came from PBMCs. The receptor set was obtained from a woman aged 45-65 years in good health and CMV-seropositive. Both conserved end residues are part of each CDR3. A D gene is named only where the DNA matches it firmly. Rows may omit the clone size; those that give it use once, few, many or a size class.

length: 15
D: NA
V: TRBV2
size: NA
J: TRBJ1-6
DNA: TGTGCCAGCAGTTGGGGGGGAGCGGATAATTCACCCCTCCACTTT
CDR3: CASSWGGADNSPLHF

length: 17
D: TRBD2
V: TRBV7-2
size: once
J: TRBJ2-2
DNA: TGTGCCAGCAGCTTAGCGATAGCGGGGGCCCTCACCGGGGAGCTGTTTTTT
CDR3: CASSLAIAGALTGELFF

length: 15
D: NA
V: TRBV2
size: few
J: TRBJ2-7
DNA: TGTGCCAGCAGAGCGGACGACTCTGGCTCCTACGAGCAGTACTTC
CDR3: CASRADDSGSYEQYF

length: 16
D: NA
V: TRBV4-1
size: NA
J: TRBJ1-6
DNA: TGCGCCAGCAGCCATATCAGGGAGGGTGGTAATTCACCCCTCCACTTT
CDR3: CASSHIREGGNSPLHF

length: 16
D: NA
V: TRBV5-1
size: NA
J: TRBJ2-6
DNA: TGCGCCAGCAGCTTTTCGGGGAGCTCTGGGGCCAACGTCCTGACTTTC
CDR3: CASSFSGSSGANVLTF

length: 10
D: NA
V: TRBV30
size: NA
J: TRBJ1-2
DNA: TGTGCCTGGGGGCTCTATGGCTACACCTTC
CDR3: CAWGLYGYTF

length: 12
D: NA
V: TRBV5-4
size: NA
J: TRBJ2-7
DNA: TGTGCCAGCAGCTTAACAAAATACGAGCAGTACTTC
CDR3: CASSLTKYEQYF

length: 16
D: TRBD1
V: TRBV9
size: NA
J: TRBJ1-1
DNA: TGTGCCAGCAGCGTGAGCCCCCAGGGGGGTCTGACTGAAGCTTTCTTT
CDR3: CASSVSPQGGLTEAFF

length: 14
D: TRBD1
V: TRBV5-1
size: few
J: TRBJ1-1
DNA: TGCGCCAGCAGCCAGAGTACAGGGGGCACTGAAGCTTTCTTT
CDR3: CASSQSTGGTEAFF

length: 14
D: NA
V: TRBV29-1
size: NA
J: TRBJ2-7
DNA: TGCAGCGTTGAGAGGAGCTCCTACCGGAGCGAGCAGTACTTC
CDR3: CSVERSSYRSEQYF

length: 13
D: NA
V: TRBV7-8
size: NA
J: TRBJ1-5
DNA: TGTGCCAGCAGCTTAAACCAGTTTGGGCCCCAGCATTTT
CDR3: CASSLNQFGPQHF

length: 12
D: NA
V: TRBV29-1
size: NA
J: TRBJ1-3
DNA: TGCAGCGTGGGCCTCTCTGGAAACACCATATATTTT
CDR3: CSVGLSGNTIYF

length: 14
D: NA
V: TRBV30
size: NA
J: TRBJ2-4
DNA: TGTGCCTGGAGTATCAGGGGCGGCAAAAACATTCAGTACTTC
CDR3: CAWSIRGGKNIQYF

length: 13
D: NA
V: TRBV6-5
size: few
J: TRBJ2-7
DNA: TGTGCCAGCAGTTACCGACAGTTCTACGAGCAGTACTTC
CDR3: CASSYRQFYEQYF

length: 12
D: NA
V: TRBV29-1
size: NA
J: TRBJ2-5
DNA: TGCAGCGGCGGGCTCGGGGAAGAGACCCAGTACTTC
CDR3: CSGGLGEETQYF

length: 18
D: NA
V: TRBV2
size: NA
J: TRBJ2-1
DNA: TGTGCCAGCAGTGAACCGCTACGAGGAATTGGGTCCTACAATGAGCAGTTCTTC
CDR3: CASSEPLRGIGSYNEQFF

length: 14
D: TRBD2
V: TRBV5-1
size: NA
J: TRBJ2-3
DNA: TGCGCCAGCAGGACTAGCGGGGGCACAGATACGCAGTATTTT
CDR3: CASRTSGGTDTQYF

length: 16
D: NA
V: TRBV5-4
size: NA
J: TRBJ2-1
DNA: TGTGCCAGCAGCTTGGAGGGTTGGGACACAAACAATGAGCAGTTCTTC
CDR3: CASSLEGWDTNNEQFF

length: 13
D: TRBD1
V: TRBV28
size: NA
J: TRBJ1-1
DNA: TGTGCCAGCAGTACCACAGGGGGCTCTGAAGCTTTCTTT
CDR3: CASSTTGGSEAFF

length: 12
D: NA
V: TRBV6-1
size: once
J: TRBJ1-2
DNA: TGTGCCGGGGACGACAGGCGCTATGGCTACACCTTC
CDR3: CAGDDRRYGYTF

length: 15
D: TRBD1
V: TRBV4-2
size: NA
J: TRBJ1-2
DNA: TGTGCCAGCAGCCAGCCGACAGGGGATAACGACGGCTACACCTTC
CDR3: CASSQPTGDNDGYTF

length: 13
D: NA
V: TRBV7-6
size: NA
J: TRBJ2-6
DNA: TGTGCCAGCAGTCCCGGGGAAGGCAACGTCCTGACTTTC
CDR3: CASSPGEGNVLTF

length: 16
D: NA
V: TRBV5-1
size: few
J: TRBJ2-3
DNA: TGCGCCAGCAGCCAGACCGGGCTCAGAGGGGGAGATACGCAGTATTTT
CDR3: CASSQTGLRGGDTQYF

length: 13
D: NA
V: TRBV14
size: NA
J: TRBJ1-1
DNA: TGTGCCAGCAGCCAGGACATGAACACTGAAGCTTTCTTT
CDR3: CASSQDMNTEAFF

length: 15
D: NA
V: TRBV18
size: NA
J: TRBJ2-1
DNA: TGTGCCAGCTCAGTAGCGGATAGCTCCTACAATGAGCAGTTCTTC
CDR3: CASSVADSSYNEQFF

length: 14
D: TRBD2
V: TRBV27
size: NA
J: TRBJ2-5
DNA: TGTGCCAGCAGCGACGGAGCGGGGCGCGAGACCCAGTACTTC
CDR3: CASSDGAGRETQYF

length: 15
D: NA
V: TRBV5-1
size: once
J: TRBJ2-7
DNA: TGCGCCAGCAGCACTCAACCGGGACTGCAGGAAGAGCAGTACTTC
CDR3: CASSTQPGLQEEQYF

length: 16
D: TRBD2
V: TRBV5-1
size: NA
J: TRBJ2-5
DNA: TGCGCCAGCAGCACTGGGACTAGCGGGGGTCAAGAGACCCAGTACTTC
CDR3: CASSTGTSGGQETQYF

length: 15
D: NA
V: TRBV6-1
size: NA
J: TRBJ1-1
DNA: TGTGCCAGCAGTGAAGTGACAGAAATGAACACTGAAGCTTTCTTT
CDR3: CASSEVTEMNTEAFF

length: 17
D: TRBD2
V: TRBV9
size: NA
J: TRBJ2-5
DNA: TGTGCCAGCAGCGTAGGGGCGACTAGCTCGTGGGAGGAGACCCAGTACTTC
CDR3: CASSVGATSSWEETQYF

length: 13
D: TRBD2
V: TRBV5-1
size: NA
J: TRBJ2-7
DNA: TGCGCCAGCGCTAGCGGGGGGGCTTACGAGCAGTACTTC
CDR3: CASASGGAYEQYF

length: 17
D: NA
V: TRBV18
size: few
J: TRBJ1-6
DNA: TGTGCCAGCTCATCACGTACCGGCGGCCTAATAAATTCACCCCTCCACTTT
CDR3: CASSSRTGGLINSPLHF

length: 14
D: NA
V: TRBV5-6
size: once
J: TRBJ2-7
DNA: TGTGCCAGCGAGGAGACAGGAAATATCTACGAGCAGTACTTC
CDR3: CASEETGNIYEQYF

length: 15
D: NA
V: TRBV28
size: once
J: TRBJ2-2
DNA: TGTGCCAGCAGTTTAGGAGGACTAAACACCGGGGAGCTGTTTTTT
CDR3: CASSLGGLNTGELFF

length: 14
D: TRBD2
V: TRBV2
size: once
J: TRBJ2-5
DNA: TGTGCCAGCCGGACTAGCGGGGGGGAAGAGACCCAGTACTTC
CDR3: CASRTSGGEETQYF

length: 18
D: NA
V: TRBV7-2
size: NA
J: TRBJ2-4
DNA: TGTGCCAGCAGCTCGCGCCAAACAGCTATTCCCTCCAAAAACATTCAGTACTTC
CDR3: CASSSRQTAIPSKNIQYF

length: 15
D: NA
V: TRBV15
size: few
J: TRBJ1-6
DNA: TGTGCCACCAGCAGAGATACAGGATCGAATTCACCCCTCCACTTT
CDR3: CATSRDTGSNSPLHF

length: 14
D: TRBD1
V: TRBV5-1
size: NA
J: TRBJ1-1
DNA: TGCGCCAGCAGCTCGATACAGGGGGGGACTGAAGCTTTCTTT
CDR3: CASSSIQGGTEAFF

length: 11
D: TRBD2
V: TRBV20-1
size: few
J: TRBJ2-7
DNA: TGCAGTGCCGGGGGGAACTACGAGCAGTACTTC
CDR3: CSAGGNYEQYF